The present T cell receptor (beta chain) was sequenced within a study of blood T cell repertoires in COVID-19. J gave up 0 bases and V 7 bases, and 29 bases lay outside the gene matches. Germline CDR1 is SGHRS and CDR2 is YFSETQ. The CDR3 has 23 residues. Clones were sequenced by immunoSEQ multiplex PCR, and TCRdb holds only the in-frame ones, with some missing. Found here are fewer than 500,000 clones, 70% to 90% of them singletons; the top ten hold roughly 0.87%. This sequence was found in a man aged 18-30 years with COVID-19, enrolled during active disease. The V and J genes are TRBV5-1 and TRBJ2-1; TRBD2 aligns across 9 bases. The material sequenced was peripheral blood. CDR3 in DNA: TGCGCCAGCTGCCCCCCGGCCGATGAAAAGGGCGGGAGGGCTTATAGCTCCTACAATGAGCAGTTCTTC. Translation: CASCPPADEKGGRAYSSYNEQFF.